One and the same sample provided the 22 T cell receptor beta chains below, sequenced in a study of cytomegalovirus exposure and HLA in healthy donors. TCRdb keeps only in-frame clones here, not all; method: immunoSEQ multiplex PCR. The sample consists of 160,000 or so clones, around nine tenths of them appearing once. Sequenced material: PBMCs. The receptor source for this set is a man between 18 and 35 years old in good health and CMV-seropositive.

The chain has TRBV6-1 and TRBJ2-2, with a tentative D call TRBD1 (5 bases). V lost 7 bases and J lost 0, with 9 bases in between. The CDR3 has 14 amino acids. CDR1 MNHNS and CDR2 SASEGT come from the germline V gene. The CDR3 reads CASTSTANTGELFF. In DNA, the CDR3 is TGTGCCAGCACCTCGACAGCGAACACCGGGGAGCTGTTTTTT.

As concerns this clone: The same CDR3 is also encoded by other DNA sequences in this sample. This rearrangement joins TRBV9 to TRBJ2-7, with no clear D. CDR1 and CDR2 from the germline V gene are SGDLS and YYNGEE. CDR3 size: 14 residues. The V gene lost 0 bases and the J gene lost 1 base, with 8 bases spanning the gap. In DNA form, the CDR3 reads TGTGCCAGCAGCGTAGGACGAGGTTCCTACGAGCAGTACTTC. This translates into CASSVGRGSYEQYF.

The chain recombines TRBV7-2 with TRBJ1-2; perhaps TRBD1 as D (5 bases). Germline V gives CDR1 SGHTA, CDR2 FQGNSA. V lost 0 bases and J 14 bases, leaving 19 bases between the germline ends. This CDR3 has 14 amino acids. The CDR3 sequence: CASSLALAPRAITF. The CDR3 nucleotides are TGTGCCAGCAGCTTAGCCCTCGCCCCCAGGGCAATTACCTTC.

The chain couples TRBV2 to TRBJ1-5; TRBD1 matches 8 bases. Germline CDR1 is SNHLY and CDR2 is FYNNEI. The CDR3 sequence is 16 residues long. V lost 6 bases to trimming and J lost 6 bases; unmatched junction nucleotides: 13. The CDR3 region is CASRGVVGQGFQPQHF. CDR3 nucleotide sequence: TGTGCCAGCAGAGGTGTGGTAGGACAGGGCTTTCAGCCCCAGCATTTT.

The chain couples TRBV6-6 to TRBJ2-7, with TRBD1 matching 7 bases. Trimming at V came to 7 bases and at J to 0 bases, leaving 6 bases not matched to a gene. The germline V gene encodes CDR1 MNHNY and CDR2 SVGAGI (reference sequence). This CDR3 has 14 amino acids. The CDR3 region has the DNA TGTGCCAGCACTTCGACAGGGACCTCCTACGAGCAGTACTTC. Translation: CASTSTGTSYEQYF.

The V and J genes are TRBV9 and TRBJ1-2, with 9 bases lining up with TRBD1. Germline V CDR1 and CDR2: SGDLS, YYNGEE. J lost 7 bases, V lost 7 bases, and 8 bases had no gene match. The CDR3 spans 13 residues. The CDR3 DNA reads TGTGCCAGCGGGGACAGGGAGCGGGCTGGCTACACCTTC. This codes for CASGDRERAGYTF.

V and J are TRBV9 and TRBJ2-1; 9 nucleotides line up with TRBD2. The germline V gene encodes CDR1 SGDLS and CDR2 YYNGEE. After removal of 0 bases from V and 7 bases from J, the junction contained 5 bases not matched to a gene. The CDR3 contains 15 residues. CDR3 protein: CASSVGGGAQNEQFF. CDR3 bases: TGTGCCAGCAGCGTAGGCGGGGGGGCCCAGAATGAGCAGTTCTTC.

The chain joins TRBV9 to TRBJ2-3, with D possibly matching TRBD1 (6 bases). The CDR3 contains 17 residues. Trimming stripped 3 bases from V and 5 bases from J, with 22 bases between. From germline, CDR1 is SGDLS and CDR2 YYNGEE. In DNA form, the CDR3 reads TGTGCCAGCAGCGAATCCCAGGGGCGAGCGTATAGAGATACGCAGTATTTT. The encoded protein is CASSESQGRAYRDTQYF. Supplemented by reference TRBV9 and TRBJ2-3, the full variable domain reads DSGVTQTPKHLITATGQRVTLRCSPRSGDLSVYWYQQSLDQGLQFLIQYYNGEERAKGNILERFSAQQFPDLHSELNLSSLELGDSALYFCASSESQGRAYRDTQYFGPGTRLTVL.

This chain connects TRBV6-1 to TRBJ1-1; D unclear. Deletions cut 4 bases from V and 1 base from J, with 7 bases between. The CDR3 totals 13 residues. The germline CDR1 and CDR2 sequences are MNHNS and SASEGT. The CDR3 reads CASSGQPNTEAFF. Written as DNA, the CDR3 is TGTGCCAGCAGTGGGCAACCGAACACTGAAGCTTTCTTT.

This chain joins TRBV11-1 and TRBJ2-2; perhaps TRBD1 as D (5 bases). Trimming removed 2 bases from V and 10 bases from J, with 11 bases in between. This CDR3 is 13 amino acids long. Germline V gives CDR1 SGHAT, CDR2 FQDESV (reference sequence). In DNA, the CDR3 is TGTGCCAGCAGCTTACGGCGCAGGGTGGAGCTGTTTTTT. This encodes CASSLRRRVELFF.

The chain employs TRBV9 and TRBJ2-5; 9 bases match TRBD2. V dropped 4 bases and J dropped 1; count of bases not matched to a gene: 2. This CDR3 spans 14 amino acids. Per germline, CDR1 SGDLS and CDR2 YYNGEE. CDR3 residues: CASSFSGGQETQYF. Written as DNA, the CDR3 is TGTGCCAGCAGCTTTAGCGGGGGCCAAGAGACCCAGTACTTC.

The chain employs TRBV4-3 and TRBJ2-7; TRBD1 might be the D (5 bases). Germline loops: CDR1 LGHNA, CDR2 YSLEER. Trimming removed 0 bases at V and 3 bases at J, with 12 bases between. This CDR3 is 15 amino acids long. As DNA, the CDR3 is TGCGCCAGCAGCCAAGATCGCCCAGGGAACTACGAGCAGTACTTC. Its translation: CASSQDRPGNYEQYF.

CDR3 loop: CASSLAPGTSGNTIYF. The CDR3 region has the DNA TGTGCCAGCAGCTTAGCGCCGGGGACATCTGGAAACACCATATATTTT. V usage is TRBV7-2 and J usage is TRBJ1-3; weak D call: TRBD1 (6 bases). The CDR3 runs to 16 residues. CDR1 SGHTA and CDR2 FQGNSA come from the germline V gene. V was shortened by 0 bases and J by 1 base, with 10 bases between the two germline ends.

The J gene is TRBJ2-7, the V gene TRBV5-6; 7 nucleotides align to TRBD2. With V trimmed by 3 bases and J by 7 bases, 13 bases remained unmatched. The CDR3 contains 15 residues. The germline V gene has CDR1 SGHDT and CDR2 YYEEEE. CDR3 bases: TGTGCCAGCAGCTCCCGGGGGAGGGCAACCCTTGAGCAGTACTTC. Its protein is CASSSRGRATLEQYF. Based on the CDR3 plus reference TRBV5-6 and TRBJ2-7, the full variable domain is DAGVTQSPTHLIKTRGQQVTLRCSPKSGHDTVSWYQQALGQGPQFIFQYYEEEERQRGNFPDRFSGHQFPNYSSELNVNALLLGDSALYLCASSSRGRATLEQYFGPGTRLTVT.

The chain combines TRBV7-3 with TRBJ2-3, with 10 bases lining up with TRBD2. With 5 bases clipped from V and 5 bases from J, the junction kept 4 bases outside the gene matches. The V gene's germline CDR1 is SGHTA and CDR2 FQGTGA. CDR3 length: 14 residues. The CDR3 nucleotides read TGTGCCAGCAGCCGGGGACTAGCGAGAGATACGCAGTATTTT. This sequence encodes CASSRGLARDTQYF.

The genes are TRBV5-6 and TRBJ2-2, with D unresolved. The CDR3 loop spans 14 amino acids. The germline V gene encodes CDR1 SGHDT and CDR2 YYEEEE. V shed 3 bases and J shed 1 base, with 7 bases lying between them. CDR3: CASSSYRNTGELFF. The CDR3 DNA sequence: TGTGCCAGCAGCTCCTACAGGAACACCGGGGAGCTGTTTTTT.

As DNA, the CDR3 is TGTGCCAGCAGTTGGACTAGCGGGGGCACAGATACGCAGTATTTT. This encodes CASSWTSGGTDTQYF. J is TRBJ2-3 and V is TRBV27, with 12 bases identical to TRBD2. The trim removed 4 bases at V and 1 base at J, leaving 0 bases unmatched. CDR1 is MNHEY, CDR2 SMNVEV, per germline (reference sequence). The CDR3 has 15 amino acids.

The CDR3 nucleotides read TGCGCCAGCAGACGAGGTACATCCTATGAAGCTTTCTTT. This encodes CASRRGTSYEAFF. The V gene is TRBV4-1, the J gene TRBJ1-1; D gene ambiguous. The CDR3 totals 13 residues. V lost 6 bases to trimming and J lost 7 bases, with 15 bases between them. CDR1 MGHRA and CDR2 YSYEKL come from the germline V gene.

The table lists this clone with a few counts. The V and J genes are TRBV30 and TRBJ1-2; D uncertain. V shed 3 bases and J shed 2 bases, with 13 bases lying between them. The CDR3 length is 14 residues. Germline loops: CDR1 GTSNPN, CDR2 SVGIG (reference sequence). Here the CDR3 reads CAWSVGGSNYGYTF. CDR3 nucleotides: TGTGCCTGGAGCGTAGGAGGCAGCAACTATGGCTACACCTTC.

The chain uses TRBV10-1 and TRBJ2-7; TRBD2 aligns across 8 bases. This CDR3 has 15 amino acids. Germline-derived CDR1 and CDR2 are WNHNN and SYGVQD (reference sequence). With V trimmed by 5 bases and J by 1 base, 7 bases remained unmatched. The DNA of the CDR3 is TGCGCCAGCAGTCAATCGGGAGGGCCATCCTACGAGCAGTACTTC. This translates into CASSQSGGPSYEQYF.

CDR3 protein: CASSQDRAQGNTIYF. The CDR3 DNA follows: TGTGCCAGCAGCCAGGACAGGGCTCAGGGTAACACCATATATTTT. The V and J genes are TRBV4-2 and TRBJ1-3; TRBD1 aligns across 8 bases. CDR3 length: 15 residues. In germline, CDR1 is LGHNA, CDR2 YNFKEQ. Trimming removed 3 bases from V and 7 bases from J; junction bases left unmatched: 8.

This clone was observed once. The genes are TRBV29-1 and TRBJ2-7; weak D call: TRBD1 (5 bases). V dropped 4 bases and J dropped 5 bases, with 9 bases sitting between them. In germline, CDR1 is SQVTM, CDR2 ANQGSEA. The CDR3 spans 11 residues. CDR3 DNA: TGCAGCGTTGCCAGGGCCCACGAGCAGTACTTC. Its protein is CSVARAHEQYF.